The T cell receptor beta chain described here comes from a study of blood T cell repertoires in COVID-19. Study as a whole: Collection of acute and convalescent COVID-19 samples took place in the United States, Italy and Spain. Sample material is recorded as cDNA or gDNA derived from T cells, B-cell-depleted T cells, or PBMCs.

Per the authors' pipeline: Estimation of nucleated cell counts was performed using reference gene primer amplification. Method: immunoSEQ multiplex PCR; TCRdb's copy keeps in-frame clones and lacks some. V and J calls and clone size are copied from that table; D and trimming were computed from the DNA. In the table there are nearly 15,000 clones, 70% to 75% of which are singletons. This clone was detected a few times. CDR3 length: 16 amino acids. The source is a man in his 60s with acute or convalescent COVID-19. The source material was peripheral blood. V usage is TRBV21-1 and J usage is TRBJ2-5; TRBD1 reflects the table's D call only, with no check against the DNA. TRBV21-1 is noted as a pseudogene. CDR3 loop: CASSSPTGGDMETQYF. CDR3 in DNA: TGTGCCAGCAGCAGCCCGACAGGGGGTGACATGGAGACCCAGTACTTC.